A single sample gave rise to the 21 T cell receptor beta chains below, sequenced in a study of read filtering for tumor transcriptome and immune sequencing. The library was built from roughly 400 ng RNA with molecular barcoded adaptors for alpha/delta and beta/gamma chains. TCRdb re-analysed the reads in MiXCR, keeping a single row per CDR3 protein. The data show 25,000 or so distinct CDR3 sequences, 20% to 25% seen once. Material for sequencing was a population of CD138-negative cells sorted from bone marrow. The receptors here all came from a donor at least 40 years old with multiple myeloma.

This clonotype counts as medium-sized. The chain uses TRBV5-1 and TRBJ2-1; 12 bases line up with TRBD2. V trimming: 0 bases; J trimming: 6 bases; junction bases outside the gene matches: 4. The CDR3 runs to 16 residues. The germline CDR1 and CDR2 sequences are SGHRS and YFSETQ. The CDR3 DNA follows: TGCGCCAGCAGCTTGGGACCGGGACTAGCGGGCAATGAGCAGTTCTTC. Translation: CASSLGPGLAGNEQFF. The whole variable domain, filled in from reference TRBV5-1 and TRBJ2-1, reads KAGVTQTPRYLIKTRGQQVTLSCSPISGHRSVSWYQQTPGQGLQFLFEYFSETQRNKGNFPGRFSGRQFSNSRSEMNVSTLELGDSALYLCASSLGPGLAGNEQFFGPGTRLTVL.

The table lists this clonotype with many counts. This chain joins TRBV7-8 and TRBJ2-1; 9 bases match TRBD2. The trim removed 5 bases at V and 5 bases at J, leaving 13 bases unmatched. Germline-derived CDR1 and CDR2 are SGHVS and FQNEAQ. This CDR3 has 17 residues. CDR3 nucleotides: TGTGCCAGCAGCGCTTGGACAGCGACTAGCGGCCACAATGAGCAGTTCTTC. It yields the protein CASSAWTATSGHNEQFF. Together with reference TRBV7-8 and TRBJ2-1, the CDR3 gives the full variable domain: GAGVSQSPRYKVAKRGQDVALRCDPISGHVSLFWYQQALGQGPEFLTYFQNEAQLDKSGLPSDRFFAERPEGSVSTLKIQRTQQEDSAVYLCASSAWTATSGHNEQFFGPGTRLTVL.

The sample holds many counts of this clonotype. The chain recombines TRBV29-1 with TRBJ2-1, with D maybe TRBD2 (6 bases). Germline V gene sequence: CDR1 SQVTM, CDR2 ANQGSEA. The V gene lost 4 bases and the J gene lost 7 bases, with 14 bases spanning the gap. CDR3 size: 13 residues. This CDR3 is CSVVRVGGNEQFF. CDR3 nucleotide sequence: TGCAGCGTTGTCAGGGTAGGAGGGAATGAGCAGTTCTTC.

This clonotype appeared many times. J is TRBJ2-1 and V is TRBV24-1, with TRBD1 matching over 12 bases. Per germline, CDR1 KGHDR and CDR2 SFDVKD. Losses at the gene ends were 3 bases for V and 6 bases for J; bases not matched to a gene: 5. The CDR3 is 16 residues long. CDR3 sequence reads: CATSDAGQGAVNEQFF. The CDR3 nucleotides are TGTGCCACCAGTGATGCGGGACAGGGGGCGGTCAATGAGCAGTTCTTC.

This clonotype occurred many times. This chain links TRBV21-1 with TRBJ2-3; the table's D call, TRBD2, was not checked against the DNA. TRBV21-1 is designated a pseudogene. The CDR3 spans 19 residues. CDR3 loop: CASSNTPGTSGRARDTQYF. The DNA of the CDR3 is TGTGCCAGCAGCAACACTCCCGGGACTAGCGGGAGGGCTAGAGATACGCAGTATTTT.

V usage is TRBV29-1 and J usage is TRBJ1-1, with TRBD1 matching 11 bases. Germline-derived CDR1 and CDR2 are SQVTM and ANQGSEA. The CDR3 sequence is 13 residues long. Trimming took 8 bases from V and 4 from J; bases not matched to a gene: 6. The CDR3 protein is CSTGQGAVTEAFF. Written as DNA, the CDR3 is TGCAGCACAGGACAGGGGGCGGTCACTGAAGCTTTCTTT.

This clonotype appeared many times. At one boundary the junction diverges from the germline segment, which might be a read error. The chain joins TRBV20-1 to TRBJ2-1, with 10 positions matching TRBD2. CDR1 is DFQATT, CDR2 SNEGSKA, per germline (reference sequence). The CDR3 sequence is 19 residues long. CDR3 residues: CSAGDLRASGSIRAGEQFF. Written as DNA, the CDR3 is TGCAGTGCTGGAGATCTCAGGGCTAGCGGGAGCATTAGGGCGGGTGAGCAGTTCTTC.

At least ten counts were recorded for this clonotype. The CDR3 is CASSLRQSTEAFF. The CDR3 region has the DNA TGTGCCAGCAGCTTAAGGCAATCCACTGAAGCTTTCTTT. The chain combines TRBV7-8 with TRBJ1-1; D uncertain. The CDR3 spans 13 residues. Germline lookup yields CDR1 SGHVS and CDR2 FQNEAQ. V was trimmed by 2 bases and J by 4 bases, leaving 8 bases between them. Drawing the rest from reference TRBV7-8 and TRBJ1-1, the complete variable domain is GAGVSQSPRYKVAKRGQDVALRCDPISGHVSLFWYQQALGQGPEFLTYFQNEAQLDKSGLPSDRFFAERPEGSVSTLKIQRTQQEDSAVYLCASSLRQSTEAFFGQGTRLTVV.

The table lists this clonotype with many counts. This sequence joins TRBV15 and TRBJ1-5; D is ambiguous. The CDR3 extends over 17 amino acids. The V end was cut by 5 bases, the J end by 0 bases, with 17 bases between. Germline-derived CDR1 and CDR2 are LNHNV and YYDKDF (reference sequence). CDR3 sequence: CATSPESPGFSNQPQHF. The CDR3 nucleotides read TGTGCCACCAGCCCCGAGTCTCCCGGGTTTAGCAATCAGCCCCAGCATTTT.

Only a few counts were recorded for this clonotype. This sequence joins TRBV28 and TRBJ2-5; possible D gene TRBD1, 7 bases. V was clipped by 5 bases and J by 4 bases, with 17 bases between them. The germline gives CDR1 MDHEN, CDR2 SYDVKM. The CDR3 runs to 15 residues. The DNA for the CDR3 is TGTGCCAGCAGTCAACCGGGGGCAGGGGGAGAGACCCAGTACTTC. Its protein is CASSQPGAGGETQYF.

Points on this clonotype: One end of the junction fails to match germline, which may point to a read error. V and J are TRBV5-1 and TRBJ2-5, with TRBD2 identical over 7 bases. This CDR3 spans 15 amino acids. The germline V gene has CDR1 SGHRS and CDR2 YFSETQ. CDR3 nucleotides: TGTGCCAGCAGCTCCACTAGCGCCGTTAAAGGGACCCAGTACTTC. As protein: CASSSTSAVKGTQYF.

This chain uses TRBV4-1 with TRBJ2-7; TRBD1 matches 7 bases. The CDR3 is 14 amino acids. CDR1 is MGHRA and CDR2 is YSYEKL in the germline V gene. After removal of 2 bases from V and 6 bases from J, the junction contained 7 bases not matched to a gene. The CDR3 nucleotides read TGCGCCAGCAGCCAAACGGGACAGATCTTCGAGCAGTACTTC. This gives the protein CASSQTGQIFEQYF.

Remarks on this clonotype: The missing conserved phenylalanine or tryptophan at the end of this CDR3 makes a read error likely. CDR3 sequence (DNA): TGTGCCAGCAGACGGGACACTGAAGCTTTCGTT. This encodes CASRRDTEAFV. The chain has TRBV28 and TRBJ1-1; D gene uncertain. The length of the CDR3 is 11 residues. Germline V CDR1 and CDR2: MDHEN, SYDVKM. V was cut by 6 bases and J by 3 bases, with 5 bases left in between.

This clonotype was observed many times. The rearrangement joins TRBV28 to TRBJ1-1, with a tentative D call TRBD1 (5 bases). The germline V gene encodes CDR1 MDHEN and CDR2 SYDVKM. The length of the CDR3 is 16 residues. Trimming stripped 2 bases from V and 6 bases from J, with 19 bases between. CDR3 residues: CASSLPPWRGSSEAFF. The CDR3 DNA reads TGTGCCAGCAGTTTACCCCCGTGGAGGGGCTCCTCTGAAGCTTTCTTT.

About this clonotype: This could be a read error, since a much larger clone is one nucleotide away. No conserved phenylalanine or tryptophan is present at the end of the CDR3, so a read error is the likely explanation. V is TRBV29-1 and J is TRBJ2-5; D gene uncertain. Trimming shortened V by 2 bases and J by 2 bases, and 9 bases separated the two germline ends. There are 13 residues in the CDR3. The germline V gene has CDR1 SQVTM and CDR2 ANQGSEA. The CDR3 spells CSVEMTVQETQYL. The CDR3 DNA is TGCAGCGTTGAAATGACGGTACAAGAGACCCAGTACCTC.

This clonotype was seen at least ten times. The rearrangement links TRBV18 to TRBJ2-2; TRBD2 matches at 8 bases. The V gene end was trimmed by 5 bases and the J gene end by 6 bases; junction bases not matched to a gene: 11. Germline V gene sequence: CDR1 KGHSH, CDR2 LQKENI. This CDR3 is built from 16 residues. The CDR3 loop reads CASSNSGSPLPGELFF. CDR3 coding DNA: TGTGCCAGCTCAAACAGCGGGAGTCCCCTCCCCGGGGAGCTGTTTTTT.

At least ten counts were recorded for this clonotype. This chain uses TRBV5-6 with TRBJ2-5, with 8 positions matching TRBD1. After removal of 4 bases from V and 4 bases from J, the junction contained 3 bases not matched to a gene. The germline CDR1 and CDR2 sequences are SGHDT and YYEEEE. The CDR3 spans 13 residues. CDR3 sequence reads: CASSPTGVETQYF. The CDR3, as DNA: TGTGCCAGCAGCCCGACAGGGGTAGAGACCCAGTACTTC.

This clonotype was recorded many times. The V and J genes are TRBV5-4 and TRBJ2-7, with 8 bases aligning to TRBD2. The CDR3 is 14 residues long. V lost 6 bases and J lost 3; bases outside the gene matches: 8. The germline V gene encodes CDR1 SGHNT and CDR2 YYREEE (reference sequence). Here the CDR3 DNA reads TGTGCCAGCACCCCGGCGGGGGGCTACTACGAGCAGTACTTC. Translating gives CASTPAGGYYEQYF.

This clonotype was seen ten or more times. The V gene is TRBV28, the J gene TRBJ2-1; D call uncertain. Germline lookup yields CDR1 MDHEN and CDR2 SYDVKM. The length of the CDR3 is 13 residues. Trimming took 3 bases from V and 4 from J, leaving 7 bases between them. The CDR3 DNA sequence: TGTGCCAGCAGTTTGGGCAGTTACAATGAGCAGTTCTTC. Its protein product is CASSLGSYNEQFF. Variable domain in full (rest from reference TRBV28 and TRBJ2-1): DVKVTQSSRYLVKRTGEKVFLECVQDMDHENMFWYRQDPGLGLRLIYFSYDVKMKEKGDIPEGYSVSREKKERFSLILESASTNQTSMYLCASSLGSYNEQFFGPGTRLTVL.

This clonotype was found a few times. A much larger clone differs from this one at a single base, so this may be a read error. Here the CDR3 omits its conserved ending phenylalanine or tryptophan, so a read error is the likely source. This sequence joins TRBV10-2 and TRBJ2-2; D is unclear. The V end was cut by 5 bases, the J end by 4 bases, with 5 bases between. CDR1 and CDR2 (germline): WSHSY, SAAADI. The CDR3 length is 12 residues. For the CDR3, the DNA is TGCGCCAGCAGTAGCCCCACCGGGGAGCTGTTTCTT. Protein sequence: CASSSPTGELFL.

This clonotype was picked up many times. The genes are TRBV2 and TRBJ1-1, with D possibly being TRBD1 (5 bases). Germline V gene lookup returns CDR1 SNHLY and CDR2 FYNNEI. V was shortened by 3 bases and J by 0 bases, with 14 bases between the two germline ends. The CDR3 contains 16 residues. The DNA of the CDR3 is TGTGCCAGCAGTGACCCGGCGGGGGATATGAACACTGAAGCTTTCTTT. This codes for CASSDPAGDMNTEAFF.